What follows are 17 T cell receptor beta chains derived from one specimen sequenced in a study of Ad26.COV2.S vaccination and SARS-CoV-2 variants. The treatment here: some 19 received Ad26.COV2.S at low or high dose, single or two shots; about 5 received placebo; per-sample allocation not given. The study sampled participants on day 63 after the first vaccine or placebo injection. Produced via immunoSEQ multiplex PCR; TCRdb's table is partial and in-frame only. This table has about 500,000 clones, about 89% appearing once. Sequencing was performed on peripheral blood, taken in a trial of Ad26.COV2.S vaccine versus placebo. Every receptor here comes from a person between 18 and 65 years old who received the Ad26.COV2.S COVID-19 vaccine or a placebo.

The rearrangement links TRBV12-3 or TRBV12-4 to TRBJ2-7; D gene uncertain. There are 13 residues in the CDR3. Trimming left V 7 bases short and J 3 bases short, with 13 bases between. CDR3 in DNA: TGTGCCAGCAACACAATACAGAGCTACGAGCAGTACTTC. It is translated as CASNTIQSYEQYF.

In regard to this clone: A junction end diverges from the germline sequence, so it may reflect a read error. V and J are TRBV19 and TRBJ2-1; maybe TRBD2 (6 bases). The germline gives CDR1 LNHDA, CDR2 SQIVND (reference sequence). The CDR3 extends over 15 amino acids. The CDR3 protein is CASSNSGLSNNEQFF. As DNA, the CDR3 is TGTGCCAGTAGTAACTCGGGACTCTCCAACAATGAGCAGTTCTTC.

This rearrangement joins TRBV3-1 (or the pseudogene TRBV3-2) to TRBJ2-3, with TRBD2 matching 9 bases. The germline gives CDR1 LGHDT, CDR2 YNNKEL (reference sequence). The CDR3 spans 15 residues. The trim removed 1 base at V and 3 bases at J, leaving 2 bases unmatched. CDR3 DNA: TGTGCCAGCAGCCAAGTAGCGGGAGCGACAGATACGCAGTATTTT. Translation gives CASSQVAGATDTQYF.

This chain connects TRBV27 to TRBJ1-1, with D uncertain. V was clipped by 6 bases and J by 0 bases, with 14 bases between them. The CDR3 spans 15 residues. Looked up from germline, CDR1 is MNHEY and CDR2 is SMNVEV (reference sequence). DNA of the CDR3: TGTGCCAGCAGACCTGTCTACAGTATGAACACTGAAGCTTTCTTT. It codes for CASRPVYSMNTEAFF.

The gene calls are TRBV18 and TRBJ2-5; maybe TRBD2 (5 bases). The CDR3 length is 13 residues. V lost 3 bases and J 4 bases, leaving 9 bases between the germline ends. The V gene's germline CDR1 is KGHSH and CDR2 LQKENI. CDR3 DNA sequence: TGTGCCAGCTCACCTTTCAGCGGAGAGACCCAGTACTTC. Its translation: CASSPFSGETQYF.

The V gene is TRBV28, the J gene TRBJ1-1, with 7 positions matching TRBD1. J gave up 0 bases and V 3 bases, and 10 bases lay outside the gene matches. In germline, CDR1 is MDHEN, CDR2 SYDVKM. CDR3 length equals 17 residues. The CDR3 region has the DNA TGTGCCAGCAGTTTGAGTCAGGGGGTTGACATGAACACTGAAGCTTTCTTT. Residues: CASSLSQGVDMNTEAFF.

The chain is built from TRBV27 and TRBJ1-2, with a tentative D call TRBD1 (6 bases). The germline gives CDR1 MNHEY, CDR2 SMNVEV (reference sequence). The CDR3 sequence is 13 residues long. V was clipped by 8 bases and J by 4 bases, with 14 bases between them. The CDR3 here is CASGETGSYGYTF. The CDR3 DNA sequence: TGTGCCAGCGGAGAGACAGGCTCCTATGGCTACACCTTC.

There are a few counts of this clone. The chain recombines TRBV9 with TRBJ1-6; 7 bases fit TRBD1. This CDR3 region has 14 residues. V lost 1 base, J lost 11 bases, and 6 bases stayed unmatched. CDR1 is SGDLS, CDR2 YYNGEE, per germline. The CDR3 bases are TGTGCCAGCAGCGTACGGGACAGTAGTCCACCCCTCCACTTT. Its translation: CASSVRDSSPPLHF.

The CDR3 nucleotides read TGTGCCAGCAGCTTAGGGTTCGGGAGTCGGTACGAGCAGTACTTC. Translated: CASSLGFGSRYEQYF. The J gene is TRBJ2-7, the V gene TRBV11-2, with TRBD2 as a possible D gene (6 bases). The CDR3 runs 15 residues. Germline CDR1 reads SGHAT; CDR2 reads FQNNGV. V dropped 1 base and J dropped 4 bases, with 14 bases sitting between them.

The CDR3 DNA follows: TGTGCCAGCAGCCGGGACGGTCTAACCGGGGAGCTGTTTTTT. Amino acids: CASSRDGLTGELFF. V is TRBV7-3 and J is TRBJ2-2, with D possibly being TRBD1 or TRBD2 (5 bases each). This CDR3 contains 14 residues. Trimming took off 5 bases at V and 5 bases at J, with 12 bases between the two ends. Germline CDR1 and CDR2: SGHTA and FQGTGA.

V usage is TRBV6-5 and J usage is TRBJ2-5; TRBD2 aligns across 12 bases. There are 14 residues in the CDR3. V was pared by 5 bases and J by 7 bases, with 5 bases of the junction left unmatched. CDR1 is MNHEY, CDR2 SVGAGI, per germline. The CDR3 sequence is CASSPLTSGGTQYF. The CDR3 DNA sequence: TGTGCCAGCAGTCCCCTGACTAGCGGGGGGACCCAGTACTTC.

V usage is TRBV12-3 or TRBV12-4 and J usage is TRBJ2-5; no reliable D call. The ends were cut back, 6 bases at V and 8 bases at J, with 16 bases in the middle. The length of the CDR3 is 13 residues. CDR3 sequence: CASRPGPQTTQYF. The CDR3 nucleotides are TGTGCCAGCAGACCCGGACCACAAACAACCCAGTACTTC.

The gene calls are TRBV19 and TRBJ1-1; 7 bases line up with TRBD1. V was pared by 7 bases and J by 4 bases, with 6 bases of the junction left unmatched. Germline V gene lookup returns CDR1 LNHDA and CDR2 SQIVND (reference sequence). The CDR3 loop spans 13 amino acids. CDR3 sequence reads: CASIPSGGTEAFF. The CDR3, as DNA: TGTGCCAGTATCCCCTCAGGGGGCACTGAAGCTTTCTTT.

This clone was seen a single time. The CDR3 sequence: CASSQDTVYEQYF. The DNA of the CDR3 is TGTGCCAGCAGCCAGGATACCGTCTACGAGCAGTACTTC. The V and J genes are TRBV4-2 and TRBJ2-7; D unclear. Trimming took off 3 bases at V and 3 bases at J, with 9 bases between the two ends. The germline CDR1 and CDR2 sequences are LGHNA and YNFKEQ. CDR3 length: 13 amino acids.

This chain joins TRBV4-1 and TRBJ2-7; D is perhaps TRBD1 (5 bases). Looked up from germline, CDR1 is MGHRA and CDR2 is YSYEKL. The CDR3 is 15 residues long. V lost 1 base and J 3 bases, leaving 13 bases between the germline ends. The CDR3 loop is CASSQAFREGYEQYF. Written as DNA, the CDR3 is TGCGCCAGCAGCCAAGCGTTCAGGGAAGGCTACGAGCAGTACTTC.

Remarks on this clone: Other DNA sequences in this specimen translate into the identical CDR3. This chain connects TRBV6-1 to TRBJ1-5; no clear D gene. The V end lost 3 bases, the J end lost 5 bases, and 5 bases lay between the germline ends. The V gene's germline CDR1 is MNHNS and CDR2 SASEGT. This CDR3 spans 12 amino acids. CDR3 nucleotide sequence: TGTGCCAGCAGTGAGTGGTATCAGCCCCAGCATTTT. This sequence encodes CASSEWYQPQHF.

The CDR3 loop reads CASSSGGSEQYF. CDR3 in DNA: TGTGCCAGCAGCTCCGGAGGTAGCGAGCAGTACTTC. The V and J genes are TRBV5-6 and TRBJ2-7, with a possible D match to TRBD2 (5 bases). CDR3 length: 12 residues. Trimming took off 3 bases at V and 6 bases at J, with 10 bases between the two ends. Germline-derived CDR1 and CDR2 are SGHDT and YYEEEE.